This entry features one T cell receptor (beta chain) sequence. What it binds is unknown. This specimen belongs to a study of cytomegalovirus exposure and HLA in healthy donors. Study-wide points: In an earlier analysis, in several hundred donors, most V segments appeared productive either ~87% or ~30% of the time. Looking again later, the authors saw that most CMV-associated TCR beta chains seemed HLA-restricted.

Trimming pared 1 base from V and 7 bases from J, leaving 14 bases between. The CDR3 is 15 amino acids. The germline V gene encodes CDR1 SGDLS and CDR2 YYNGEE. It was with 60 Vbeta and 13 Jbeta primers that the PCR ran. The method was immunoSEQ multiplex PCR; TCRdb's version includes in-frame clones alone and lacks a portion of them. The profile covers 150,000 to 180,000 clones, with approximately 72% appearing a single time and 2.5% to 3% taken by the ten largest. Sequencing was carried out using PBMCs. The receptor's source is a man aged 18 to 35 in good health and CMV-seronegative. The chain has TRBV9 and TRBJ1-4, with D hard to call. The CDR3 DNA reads TGTGCCAGCAGCGTACGAGAGGGTATGAGTGAAAAACTGTTTTTT. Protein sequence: CASSVREGMSEKLFF.